These 5 T cell receptor beta chains share one sample of origin, sequenced in a study of T cell repertoires in cytomegalovirus infection. MiXCR, run by TCRdb on the reads, gives a single entry per CDR3 protein. This sample yields about 530,000 distinct CDR3 sequences, of which around a quarter are seen a single time; over 10% belongs to the top ten. Sequenced material: PBMCs. The receptors stem from a human donor in good health (CMV status not recorded). Some clones in this sample may be carry-over from other donors' samples.

The J gene is TRBJ1-5, the V gene TRBV6-5, with D possibly being TRBD1 (5 bases). CDR1 is MNHEY, CDR2 SVGAGI, per germline. This CDR3 region has 15 residues. V lost 4 bases, J lost 1 base, and 11 bases lay in between. This chain's CDR3 is CASSFPTGSNQPQHF. The DNA of the CDR3 is TGTGCCAGCAGTTTCCCAACAGGAAGCAATCAGCCCCAGCATTTT.

This clonotype was seen ten or more times. For the CDR3, the DNA is TGTGCCAGCAGCAACAGCGGGAGTTACGAGCAGTACTTC. This encodes CASSNSGSYEQYF. V and J are TRBV7-2 and TRBJ2-7; TRBD2 aligns across 8 bases. Trimming removed 5 bases from V and 4 bases from J; junction bases left unmatched: 4. The germline V gene has CDR1 SGHTA and CDR2 FQGNSA. CDR3 size: 13 residues. The complete variable domain, with remaining parts taken from reference TRBV7-2 and TRBJ2-7, reads GAGVSQSPSNKVTEKGKDVELRCDPISGHTALYWYRQSLGQGLEFLIYFQGNSAPDKSGLPSDRFSAERTGGSVSTLTIQRTQQEDSAVYLCASSNSGSYEQYFGPGTRLTVT.

This clonotype was detected only a few times. The V gene is TRBV6-5, the J gene TRBJ2-7; 12 nucleotides align to TRBD2. Trimming cost V 6 bases and J 1 base; bases outside gene matches: 4. The CDR3 is 15 amino acids. In germline, CDR1 is MNHEY, CDR2 SVGAGI. The CDR3 loop reads CASSPLAGGSYEQYV. DNA of the CDR3: TGTGCCAGCAGCCCCCTAGCGGGAGGGTCCTACGAGCAGTACGTC.

The chain is built from TRBV20-1 and TRBJ2-1; a weak D match, TRBD1 (5 bases). Germline loops: CDR1 DFQATT, CDR2 SNEGSKA (reference sequence). Trimming left V 1 base short and J 7 bases short, with 5 bases between. The CDR3 contains 11 residues. The chain's CDR3 is CSARAGNEQFF. The DNA for the CDR3 is TGCAGTGCTAGAGCAGGGAATGAGCAGTTCTTC.

The chain employs TRBV11-1 and TRBJ2-6; D is possibly TRBD1 (6 bases). Germline CDR1 is SGHAT and CDR2 is FQDESV (reference sequence). This CDR3 spans 17 amino acids. Deletions cut 5 bases from V and 0 bases from J, with 14 bases between. The CDR3 here is CASSLGTLSSGANVLTF. CDR3 nucleotides: TGTGCCAGCAGCCTCGGGACACTGAGCTCTGGGGCCAACGTCCTGACTTTC.